The clone carrying this TCR beta chain was counted a few times. Its antigen is unidentified. Sequencing was performed with immunoSEQ multiplex PCR; in TCRdb, only in-frame clones are kept and a portion is missing. This table has around 50,000 clones, roughly three quarters appearing once. The sort gate was single viable CD3+CD4+CD8-CD45RO+ cells for memory CD4+ T cells. Serostatus was set by detecting CMV pp150, pp28, p38, p52 IgG. This CDR3 contains 15 residues. The V end was cut by 4 bases, the J end by 0 bases, with 13 bases between. CDR1 and CDR2 from the germline V gene are LGHNA and YNFKEQ. The sample originates from a study of memory CD4+ T cells and cytomegalovirus serostatus. Whole-study findings and limits: Each of approximately 63 CMV-associated TCRbeta sequences occurred in one to five individuals. Suggested: most of the CMV-linked TCR signature lies in CD4+ memory cells.

The sequenced sample was memory CD4+ T cells from blood. The chain combines TRBV4-2 with TRBJ2-7; D gene unclear. This TCR was recovered from an adult in good health and CMV-seronegative. The CDR3: CASSPTGRSSYEQYF. For the CDR3, the DNA is TGTGCCAGCAGCCCCACGGGCAGAAGCTCCTACGAGCAGTACTTC.